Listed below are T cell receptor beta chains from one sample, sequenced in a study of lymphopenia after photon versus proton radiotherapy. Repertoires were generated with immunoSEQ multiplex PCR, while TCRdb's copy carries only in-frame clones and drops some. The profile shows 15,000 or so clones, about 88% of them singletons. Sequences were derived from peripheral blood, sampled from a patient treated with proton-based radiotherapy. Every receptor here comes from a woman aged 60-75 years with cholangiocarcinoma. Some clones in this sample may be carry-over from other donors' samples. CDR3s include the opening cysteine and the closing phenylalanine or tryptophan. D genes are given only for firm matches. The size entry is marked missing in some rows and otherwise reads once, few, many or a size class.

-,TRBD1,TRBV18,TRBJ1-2,TGTGCCAGCTCACCAAGGGACAGGGCTTATGGCTACACCTTC,CASSPRDRAYGYTF
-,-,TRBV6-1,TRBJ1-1,TGTGCCAGCAGTAACTTTCTAATGAACACTGAAGCTTTCTTT,CASSNFLMNTEAFF
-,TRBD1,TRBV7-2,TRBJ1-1,TGTGCCAGCAGCTTTAGCGGAGCAGGGGGGACTGAAGCTTTCTTT,CASSFSGAGGTEAFF
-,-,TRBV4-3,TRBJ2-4,TGCGCCAGCAGCCAAGGGATCGGGGCAGACATTCAGTACTTC,CASSQGIGADIQYF
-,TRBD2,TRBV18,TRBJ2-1,TGTGCCAGCTCACCACTCCAACTAGCGGGAGCTTCCAATGAGCAGTTCTTC,CASSPLQLAGASNEQFF
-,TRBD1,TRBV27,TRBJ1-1,TGTGCCAGCAGTTTACAGGGGGCCGACACTGAAGCTTTCTTT,CASSLQGADTEAFF
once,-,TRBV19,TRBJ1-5,TGTGCCAGTACCCTGGATGGCCTTGGCGGCCGGGGCAATCAGCCCCAGCATTTT,CASTLDGLGGRGNQPQHF
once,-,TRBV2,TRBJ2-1,TGTGCCAGCACCGATTCTAGGACATACAATGAGCAGTTCTTC,CASTDSRTYNEQFF
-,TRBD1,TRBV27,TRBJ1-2,TGTGCCAGCAGTGGACAGGGTCGGATCTATGGCTACACCTTC,CASSGQGRIYGYTF
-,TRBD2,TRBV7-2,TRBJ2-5,TGTGCCAGCAGTCTTGGGGGGGTGACCCAAGAGACCCAGTACTTC,CASSLGGVTQETQYF
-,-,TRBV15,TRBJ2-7,TGTGCCACCAGCTGGGACCGTTCCTACGAGCAGTACTTC,CATSWDRSYEQYF
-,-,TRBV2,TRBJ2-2,TGTGCCAGCGGGTTGTTTGCCGGGGAGCTGTTTTTT,CASGLFAGELFF
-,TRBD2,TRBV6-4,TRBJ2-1,TGTGCCAGCCGCCTTACTAGCGGGGCTAACAATGAGCAGTTCTTC,CASRLTSGANNEQFF
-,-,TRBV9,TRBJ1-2,TGTGCCAGCAGCTCCATAAAGACAGTTAACTATGGCTACACCTTC,CASSSIKTVNYGYTF
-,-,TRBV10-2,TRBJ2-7,TGCGCCAGCAGTGAGCCCCCCGGGAGCCTAAGCGAGCAGTACTTC,CASSEPPGSLSEQYF
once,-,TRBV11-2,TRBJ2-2,TGTGCCAGCAGCACCCAGACAGTCGGGGAGCTGTTTTTT,CASSTQTVGELFF
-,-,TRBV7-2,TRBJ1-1,TGTGCCAGCAGCCCTCGCGGCAGGAACACTGAAGCTTTCTTT,CASSPRGRNTEAFF
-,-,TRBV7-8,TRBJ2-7,TGTGCCAGCAGCTTAGCAGACTCCCGCTCCTACGAGCAGTACTTC,CASSLADSRSYEQYF
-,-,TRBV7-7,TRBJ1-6,TGTGCTAGCAGCTTAGCGTGGGGTAAAGATTCACCCCTCCACTTT,CASSLAWGKDSPLHF
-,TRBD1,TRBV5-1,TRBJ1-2,TGCGCCAGCAGCTCGGCACTAACCGGGACAGGAGACGGCTACACCTTC,CASSSALTGTGDGYTF
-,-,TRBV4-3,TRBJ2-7,TGCGCCAGCAGCCAAAGGGCTTCCGGACTGTTCTACGAGCAGTACTTC,CASSQRASGLFYEQYF
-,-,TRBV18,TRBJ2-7,TGTGCCAGCTCACCACCTCACGCCTACGAGCAGTACTTC,CASSPPHAYEQYF
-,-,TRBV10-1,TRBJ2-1,TGCGCCAGCAGTGAGGCTAACAGGGGGGGGAATGAGCAGTTCTTC,CASSEANRGGNEQFF
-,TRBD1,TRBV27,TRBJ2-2,TGTGCCAGCACCATCGGACAGGTTGTCGGCGGGGAGCTGTTTTTT,CASTIGQVVGGELFF
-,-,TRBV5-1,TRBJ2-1,TGCGCCAGCAGCTTGGGGATTTCTAGCTCCTACAATGAGCAGTTCTTC,CASSLGISSSYNEQFF
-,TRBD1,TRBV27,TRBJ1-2,TGTGCCAGCAGTGATTCGGGACAGATGAACTATGGCTACACCTTC,CASSDSGQMNYGYTF
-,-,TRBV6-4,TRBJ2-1,TGTGCCAGCAGGCCAGGGACTGCGAGTTGGAATGAGCAGTTCTTC,CASRPGTASWNEQFF
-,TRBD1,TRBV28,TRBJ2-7,TGTGCCAGCTTCCCCGGGACAGGGGTGTACTACGAGCAGTACTTC,CASFPGTGVYYEQYF
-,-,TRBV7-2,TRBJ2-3,TGTGCCAGCAGCCCCTCCTGGGGGATAGATACGCAGTATTTT,CASSPSWGIDTQYF
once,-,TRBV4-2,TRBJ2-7,TGTGCCAGCAGCCAAGCGGCCGGGACTGGCTACGAGCAGTACTTC,CASSQAAGTGYEQYF
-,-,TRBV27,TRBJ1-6,TGTGCCAGCAGTGGCAGTTATAATTCACCCCTCCACTTT,CASSGSYNSPLHF
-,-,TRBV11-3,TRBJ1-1,TGTGCCAGCAGCTTTGGCATCGCCACTGAAGCTTTCTTT,CASSFGIATEAFF
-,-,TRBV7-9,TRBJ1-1,TGTGCCAGCAGCTTAGGTAAGGGACGGGGAAAGGACACTGAAGCTTTCTTT,CASSLGKGRGKDTEAFF
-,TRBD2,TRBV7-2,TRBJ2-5,TGTGCCAGCAGCTTAGACCTAGCGGGGGGAAGCGAGACCCAGTACTTC,CASSLDLAGGSETQYF
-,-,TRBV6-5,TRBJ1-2,TGTGCCAGCAGCCCGGACAGCCGATTAGAGGGCTACACCTTC,CASSPDSRLEGYTF